Shown below are 15 T cell receptor beta chains from a single sample sequenced in a study of T-cell memory formation after mild COVID-19 (dated by TCRdb to 2020 to 2023). Libraries were made using 5' RACE. Instrument on record: Illumina NovaSeq 6000. Clones were called with MiXCR by TCRdb after fastp trimmed the public reads at Q25, and only in-frame beta chains were retained. Each entry merges the rows of one CDR3 protein and shows their most common DNA and genes. A total of approximately 270,000 distinct CDR3 sequences appear in this sample, 15% to 20% of them only once. The ten largest clones represent roughly 20% of the sample. The sample was PBMCs or a T cell subset sorted from them (not recorded which). These receptors were taken from a young man who had mild COVID-19 (a few samples of this study predate the infection). The sample titles of this study are shuffled in the database, so cell type and time point are left out; the donor was told from shared clones.

About this clonotype: Relative to the germline gene, one junction end is altered; a read error may explain this. V is TRBV7-8 and J is TRBJ1-4; D gene uncertain. This CDR3 spans 14 amino acids. Germline CDR1 reads SGHVS; CDR2 reads FQNEAQ. DNA of the CDR3: TGTGCAAGCAGAGAGGCAGGTTATAATGAAAAACTGTTTTTT. Amino acid sequence: CASREAGYNEKLFF.

The V gene is TRBV5-5, the J gene TRBJ2-2; TRBD1 agrees at 7 bases. This CDR3 comprises 11 residues. Germline CDR1 SGHKS, CDR2 YYEKEE (reference sequence). The CDR3 protein is CGTGNTGELFF. The DNA of the CDR3 is TGTGGGACAGGGAACACCGGGGAGCTGTTTTTT.

CDR3 sequence reads: CASSLSDRLGKGYTF. The CDR3, as DNA: TGTGCCAGCAGTTTATCAGACAGGCTCGGGAAGGGCTACACCTTC. The rearrangement joins TRBV27 to TRBJ1-2, with TRBD1 as a possible D gene (6 bases). In germline, CDR1 is MNHEY, CDR2 SMNVEV (reference sequence). The CDR3 consists of 15 residues. Trimming cost V 0 bases and J 8 bases, with 16 bases left between them.

The gene calls are TRBV3-1 and TRBJ2-1; perhaps TRBD1 as D (6 bases). Trimming removed 0 bases from V and 10 bases from J, with 13 bases in between. Germline CDR1 and CDR2: LGHDT and YNNKEL (reference sequence). This CDR3 spans 14 amino acids. For the CDR3, the DNA is TGTGCCAGCAGCCAAGATCCAGGGACACCGGAGCAGTTCTTC. Protein: CASSQDPGTPEQFF.

The chain has TRBV10-3 and TRBJ2-4; D may match TRBD1 or TRBD2 (6 bases each). The germline V gene has CDR1 ENHRY and CDR2 SYGVKD. V lost 0 bases, J lost 6 bases, and 9 bases lay in between. The CDR3 covers 14 residues. CDR3 DNA sequence: TGTGCCATCAGTGAGTCAGGGGGGAGAAACATTCAGTACTTC. Its protein product is CAISESGGRNIQYF.

This clonotype was detected a few times. CDR3 sequence reads: CASHGGLEQFF. The CDR3 DNA sequence: TGTGCCAGCCACGGGGGGCTGGAGCAGTTCTTC. This chain links TRBV2 with TRBJ2-1; weak D call: TRBD2 (7 bases). The CDR3 totals 11 residues. Per germline, CDR1 SNHLY and CDR2 FYNNEI. The V end lost 8 bases, the J end lost 10 bases, and 12 bases lay between the germline ends. Based on the CDR3 plus reference TRBV2 and TRBJ2-1, the full variable domain is EPEVTQTPSHQVTQMGQEVILRCVPISNHLYFYWYRQILGQKVEFLVSFYNNEISEKSEIFDDQFSVERPDGSNFTLKIRSTKLEDSAMYFCASHGGLEQFFGPGTRLTVL.

The chain joins TRBV10-2 to TRBJ2-3; 12 bases match TRBD2. The germline V gene has CDR1 WSHSY and CDR2 SAAADI. Trimming removed 0 bases from V and 6 bases from J; junction bases left unmatched: 1. The CDR3 has 15 residues. CDR3 in DNA: TGCGCCAGCAGTGAGTCCGGACTAGCGGGGGATACGCAGTATTTT. Residues: CASSESGLAGDTQYF.

At least ten counts were recorded for this clonotype. The chain combines TRBV20-1 with TRBJ2-1; a possible D gene is TRBD1 (6 bases). The CDR3 consists of 14 residues. The germline V gene encodes CDR1 DFQATT and CDR2 SNEGSKA (reference sequence). Between the trimmed V and J ends, which lost 1 base and 11 bases, there was a span of 18 bases. In DNA form, the CDR3 reads TGCAGTGCTAGAGTTTCGACAGGCTTCGTAAAGCAGTTCTTC. Its protein is CSARVSTGFVKQFF.

This clonotype was found many times. The chain has TRBV5-1 and TRBJ2-5, with D tentatively TRBD1 (5 bases). Trimming shortened V by 1 base and J by 5 bases, and 9 bases separated the two germline ends. The CDR3 has 13 amino acids. Germline V CDR1 and CDR2: SGHRS, YFSETQ. This CDR3 is CASSLLGPETQYF. The DNA for the CDR3 is TGCGCCAGCAGCTTGTTGGGGCCGGAGACCCAGTACTTC.

The CDR3 region has the DNA TGCAGTTTCGGGCCTTCCACACTTCCCTATGGCTACACCTTC. Translation gives CSFGPSTLPYGYTF. The chain joins TRBV20-1 to TRBJ1-2; D not certain. CDR1 is DFQATT, CDR2 SNEGSKA, per germline (reference sequence). This CDR3 has 14 residues. Trimming left V 8 bases short and J 4 bases short, with 20 bases between.

This clonotype was recorded a few times. The V and J genes are TRBV12-3 or TRBV12-4 and TRBJ2-3, with 14 bases identical to TRBD2. V dropped 6 bases and J dropped 8; count of bases not matched to a gene: 10. The CDR3 totals 16 residues. Written as DNA, the CDR3 is TGTGCCAGCAGAGGACTAGCGGGGGGCCGGCTAGGTACGCAGTATTTT. It codes for CASRGLAGGRLGTQYF.

There are a few counts of this clonotype. The genes are TRBV5-1 and TRBJ2-3, with a tentative D call TRBD2 (7 bases). In germline, CDR1 is SGHRS, CDR2 YFSETQ. Deletions cut 0 bases from V and 4 bases from J, with 15 bases between. CDR3 length: 16 residues. In DNA form, the CDR3 reads TGCGCCAGCAGCTTGGCCCCGAGGGGGGGTGCAGATACGCAGTATTTT. Translated: CASSLAPRGGADTQYF.

The chain has TRBV20-1 and TRBJ2-5; 7 nucleotides match TRBD2. Germline CDR1 is DFQATT and CDR2 is SNEGSKA (reference sequence). The J segment lost 1 base and the V segment lost 5 bases, leaving 10 bases of the junction unmatched. This CDR3 is 15 amino acids long. The CDR3 protein is CSAGRRGTAQETQYF. The CDR3 region has the DNA TGCAGTGCTGGGCGGCGGGGGACTGCCCAAGAGACCCAGTACTTC.

The genes are TRBV9 and TRBJ1-2; D is uncertain. Trimming cost V 3 bases and J 5 bases, with 14 bases left between them. Germline CDR1 reads SGDLS; CDR2 reads YYNGEE. This CDR3 comprises 14 residues. CDR3: CASSAAWYEYGYTF. In DNA, the CDR3 is TGTGCCAGCAGCGCGGCCTGGTACGAGTATGGCTACACCTTC.

This clonotype was observed a handful of times. V is TRBV5-1 and J is TRBJ2-4; 8 nucleotides agree with TRBD1. J was trimmed by 10 bases and V by 4 bases; bases with no gene match: 4. CDR1 is SGHRS and CDR2 is YFSETQ in the germline V gene. This CDR3 region has 12 residues. This chain's CDR3 is CASSEGQEIQYF. In DNA form, the CDR3 reads TGCGCCAGCAGCGAGGGACAGGAGATTCAGTACTTC.